This T cell receptor beta chain came from a study of cytomegalovirus exposure and HLA in healthy donors. About the study: Out of around 360 genotyped donors, about 81% belonged to the Caucasian-associated ancestry cluster.

The length of the CDR3 is 12 residues. CDR1 and CDR2 (germline): SNHLY, FYNNEI. Between the trimmed V and J ends, which lost 6 bases and 4 bases, there was a span of 9 bases. Study findings and constraints: As a later analysis showed, a missense DCLRE1C variant was linked to trimming of TCR beta V- and J-genes. Sequencing had likely introduced a cluster of highly shared sequence variants as an artifact.

A multiplex PCR was run with 60 Vbeta primers and 13 Jbeta primers. The protocol was immunoSEQ multiplex PCR, while the TCRdb copy is restricted to in-frame clones and leaves out a portion. This table has fewer than 200,000 clones, 79% appearing once. Comments on this clone: The antigen is undetermined.

The rearrangement uses TRBV2 and TRBJ1-2; TRBD1 might be the D (6 bases). The TCR originated in a man aged 35 to 55 in good health and CMV-seronegative. The source material was PBMCs. The CDR3 protein is CASRGTPYGYTF. As DNA, the CDR3 is TGTGCCAGCAGGGGGACACCCTATGGCTACACCTTC.